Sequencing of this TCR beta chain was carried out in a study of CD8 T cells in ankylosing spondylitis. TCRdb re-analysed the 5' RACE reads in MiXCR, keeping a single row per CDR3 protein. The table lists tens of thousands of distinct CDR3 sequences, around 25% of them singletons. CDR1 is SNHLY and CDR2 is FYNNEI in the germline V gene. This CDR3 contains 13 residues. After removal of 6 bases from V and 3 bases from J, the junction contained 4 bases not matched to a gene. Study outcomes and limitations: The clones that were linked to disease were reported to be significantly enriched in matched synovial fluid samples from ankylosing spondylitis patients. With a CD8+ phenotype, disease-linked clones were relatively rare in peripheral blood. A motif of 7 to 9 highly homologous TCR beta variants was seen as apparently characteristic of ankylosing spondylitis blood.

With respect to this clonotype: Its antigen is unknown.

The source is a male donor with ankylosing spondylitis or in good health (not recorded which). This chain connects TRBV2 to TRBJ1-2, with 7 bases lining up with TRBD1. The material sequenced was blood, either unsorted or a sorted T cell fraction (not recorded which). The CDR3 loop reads CASSAGQDYGYTF. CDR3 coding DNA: TGTGCCAGCAGCGCCGGACAGGACTATGGCTACACCTTC.